The 2 T cell receptor beta chains given below trace back to one sample, sequenced in a study of Ad26.COV2.S vaccination and SARS-CoV-2 variants. Some clones are missing from TCRdb's copy, which holds only in-frame ones; the method was immunoSEQ multiplex PCR. This sample has 87,000 or so clones, with roughly 84% found just once. The source was peripheral blood, collected after recovery from COVID-19. The receptors shown here come from a human donor who had recovered from COVID-19.

The chain uses TRBV18 and TRBJ2-7; D ambiguous. The germline CDR1 and CDR2 sequences are KGHSH and LQKENI. Trimming took off 3 bases at V and 2 bases at J, with 5 bases between the two ends. There are 12 residues in the CDR3. In DNA, the CDR3 is TGTGCCAGCTCACCTAAGGCCTACGAGCAGTACTTC. This gives the protein CASSPKAYEQYF.

The CDR3 protein is CASSLLLLGTSGTEQYF. The CDR3 DNA follows: TGTGCCAGCAGTCTATTGTTACTCGGGACTAGCGGGACCGAGCAGTACTTC. This rearrangement joins TRBV6-2 or TRBV6-3 to TRBJ2-7; 13 positions match TRBD2. Germline loops: CDR1 MNHEY, CDR2 SVGEGT. V lost 5 bases and J lost 6; bases outside the gene matches: 13. The CDR3 is 17 residues long.